The clone carrying this TCR beta chain was observed once. Clones were read by immunoSEQ multiplex PCR, and TCRdb kept only the in-frame ones, dropping some. The sample includes approximately 44,000 clones, about nine tenths of them seen just once. This specimen comes from a study of blood T cell repertoires in COVID-19. The CDR3 consists of 15 residues. Per the germline V gene, CDR1 is MDHEN and CDR2 is SYDVKM. V gave up 5 bases and J gave up 7 bases; unmatched junction bases: 10. This TCR derives from a man aged 60-69 years with active COVID-19. The chain carries TRBV28 and TRBJ2-2; 7 bases line up with TRBD1. Sequenced: peripheral blood. CDR3 sequence reads: CASSGPQQGNGELFF. Here the CDR3 DNA reads TGTGCCAGCAGTGGCCCCCAACAGGGGAACGGGGAGCTGTTTTTT.